The rows below give T cell receptor beta chains drawn from one sample of a study of blood T cell repertoires in COVID-19. Method: immunoSEQ multiplex PCR; TCRdb's copy keeps in-frame clones and lacks some. The table includes tens of thousands of clones, around 83% detected once. Input material: peripheral blood. The receptor set was obtained from a man in his 70s with acute or convalescent COVID-19. CDR3s include the opening cysteine and the closing phenylalanine or tryptophan. The D gene is left open where the match is weak. The listing skips clone size in some rows; elsewhere it reads once, few, many or a size class.

d_call clone_size j_call v_call cdr3_nt cdr3_aa
TRBD1 - TRBJ1-1 TRBV9 TGTGCCAGCAGCGTGCCGGGACAGGGAACCCCTTCTCGAGTGGACACTGAAGCTTTCTTT CASSVPGQGTPSRVDTEAFF
- - TRBJ2-5 TRBV9 TGTGCCAGCGGATCCGGGTTGGTGGTAGAGACCCAGTACTTC CASGSGLVVETQYF
- - TRBJ1-2 TRBV27 TGTGCCAGCAGTTTGAGAGGGTCTGGCTACACCTTC CASSLRGSGYTF
TRBD2 few TRBJ2-1 TRBV27 TGTGCCAGCAGCTCCCTCAGTAGCGGGAGGGCGGGCAATGAGCAGTTCTTC CASSSLSSGRAGNEQFF
- - TRBJ1-2 TRBV6-5 TGTGCCAGCAGTTACTTGGAGGGTTCTGGCTACACCTTC CASSYLEGSGYTF
- - TRBJ1-2 TRBV7-8 TGTGCCAGCAGCTTAGTCCGAGGACAGAGCTACACCTTC CASSLVRGQSYTF
TRBD1 few TRBJ1-2 TRBV7-8 TGTGCCAGCAGCTTGCGGACAGGGGATAATATCCGCTACACCTTC CASSLRTGDNIRYTF
- - TRBJ1-1 TRBV7-8 TGTGCCAGCAGAGTAGCAGGGGCCCTATACACTGAAGCTTTCTTT CASRVAGALYTEAFF
- - TRBJ1-3 TRBV6-2/TRBV6-3 TGTGCCAGCAGCCCTCCCCCTGTCTCTTCCGGCAGGGACACCATATATTTT CASSPPPVSSGRDTIYF
- once TRBJ1-1 TRBV2 TGTGCCAGCAGTGAAATGCGGGGCACTGAAGCTTTCTTT CASSEMRGTEAFF
- - TRBJ1-1 TRBV5-4 TGTGCCAGCAGCCCTACGACAGCCGTGAACACTGAAGCTTTCTTT CASSPTTAVNTEAFF
TRBD1 - TRBJ1-6 TRBV3-1/TRBV3-2 TGTGCCAGCCGGGACAGTAATTCACCCCTCCACTTT CASRDSNSPLHF
- few TRBJ2-2 TRBV7-2 TGTGCCAGCAGCCCCCGGGAGCCCCCGGCCGGGGAGCTGTTTTTT CASSPREPPAGELFF
TRBD2 - TRBJ2-1 TRBV7-3 TGTGCCAGCAGCCCTAGCGGGAGATCTTCACGAGGCGAGCAGTTCTTC CASSPSGRSSRGEQFF
- - TRBJ1-2 TRBV3-1/TRBV3-2 TGTGCCAGCAGCCAAGAAAGGAGGGGCGGACGTTCCTACACCTTC CASSQERRGGRSYTF
TRBD1 - TRBJ1-2 TRBV5-4 TGTGCCAGCAGCGCAAATCCGGGACAGGGGATCGACTATGGCTACACCTTC CASSANPGQGIDYGYTF
- - TRBJ1-4 TRBV4-3 TGCGCCAGCAGCCAAGATGCGGCAGGGCTGAGTGAAAAACTGTTTTTT CASSQDAAGLSEKLFF
- once TRBJ1-5 TRBV28 TGTGCCAGCAGTCCGGGAGGGGGGGCAAGGGGCAATCAGCCCCAGCATTTT CASSPGGGARGNQPQHF
- - TRBJ2-2 TRBV7-9 TGTGCCAGCAGCTCCAGTGGGCGCACCGGGGAGCTGTTTTTT CASSSSGRTGELFF
TRBD1 - TRBJ2-7 TRBV9 TGTGCCAGCAGCGTAGATCTAGGACAGGCGTTAAGCTCGGCCGAGCAGTACTTC CASSVDLGQALSSAEQYF
- - TRBJ1-1 TRBV7-6 TGTGCCAGCAGCCGAGCCGCGGGCACTGAAGCTTTCTTT CASSRAAGTEAFF
- - TRBJ1-1 TRBV7-8 TGTGCCAGCCATCTCGTGAACAGGAACACTGAAGCTTTCTTT CASHLVNRNTEAFF
TRBD2 - TRBJ2-2 TRBV5-1 TGCGCCAGCAGCTTGGGACTAGCGGGGGGCACCGGGGAGCTGTTTTTT CASSLGLAGGTGELFF
TRBD2 - TRBJ2-7 TRBV6-2/TRBV6-3 TGTGCCAGCAGTTCCCCGACTAGCAGCGGCCACGAGCAGTACTTC CASSSPTSSGHEQYF
TRBD1 once TRBJ1-2 TRBV15 TGTGCCACCAGCAGAGAGGGGACAGGGGTTAACTATGGCTACACCTTC CATSREGTGVNYGYTF
TRBD2 - TRBJ2-5 TRBV10-3 TGTGCCATCAGTGAGTCTAGGGAGGGAGAGACCCAGTACTTC CAISESREGETQYF
- - TRBJ1-3 TRBV5-1 TGCGCCAGCAGCTTGACGGGACTCTCTGGAAACACCATATATTTT CASSLTGLSGNTIYF
TRBD1 once TRBJ2-1 TRBV27 TGTGCCAGCCTCGGACAGGGACCCTACAATGAGCAGTTCTTC CASLGQGPYNEQFF
- - TRBJ1-1 TRBV9 TGTGCCAGCAGCTTCGAGGGTGGTTTGAACACTGAAGCTTTCTTT CASSFEGGLNTEAFF
TRBD1 - TRBJ2-3 TRBV5-4 TGTGCCAGCAGACTGCGGACAGGGTTGGGGACAGATACGCAGTATTTT CASRLRTGLGTDTQYF